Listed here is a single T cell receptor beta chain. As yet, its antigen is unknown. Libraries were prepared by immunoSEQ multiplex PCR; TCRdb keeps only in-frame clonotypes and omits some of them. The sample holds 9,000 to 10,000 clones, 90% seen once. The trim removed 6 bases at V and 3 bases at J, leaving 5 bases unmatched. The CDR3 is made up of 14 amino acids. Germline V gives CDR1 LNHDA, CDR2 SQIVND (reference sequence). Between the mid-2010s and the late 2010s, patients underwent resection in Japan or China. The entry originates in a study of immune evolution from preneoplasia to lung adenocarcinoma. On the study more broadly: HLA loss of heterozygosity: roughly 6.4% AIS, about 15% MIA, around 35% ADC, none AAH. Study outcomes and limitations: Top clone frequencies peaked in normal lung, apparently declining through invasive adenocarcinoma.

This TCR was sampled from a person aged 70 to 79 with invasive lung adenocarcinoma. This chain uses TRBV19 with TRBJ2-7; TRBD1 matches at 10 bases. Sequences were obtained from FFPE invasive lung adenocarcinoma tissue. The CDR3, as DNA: TGTGCCAGTAGCGACAGGGGGCAGCTCTACGAGCAGTACTTC. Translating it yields CASSDRGQLYEQYF. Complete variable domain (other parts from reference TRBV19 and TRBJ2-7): DGGITQSPKYLFRKEGQNVTLSCEQNLNHDAMYWYRQDPGQGLRLIYYSQIVNDFQKGDIAEGYSVSREKKESFPLTVTSAQKNPTAFYLCASSDRGQLYEQYFGPGTRLTVT.